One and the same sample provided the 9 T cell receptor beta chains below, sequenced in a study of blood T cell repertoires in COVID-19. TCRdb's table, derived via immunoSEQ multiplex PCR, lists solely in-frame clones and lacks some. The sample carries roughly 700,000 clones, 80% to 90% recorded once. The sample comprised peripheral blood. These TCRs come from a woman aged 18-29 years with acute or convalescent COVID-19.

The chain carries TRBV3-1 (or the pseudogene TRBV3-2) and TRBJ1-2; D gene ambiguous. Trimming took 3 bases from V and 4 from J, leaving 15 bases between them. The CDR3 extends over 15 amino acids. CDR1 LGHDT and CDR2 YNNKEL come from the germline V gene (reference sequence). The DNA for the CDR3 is TGTGCCAGCAGCCAGGCGGGAGGGAGCCTCTATGGCTACACCTTC. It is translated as CASSQAGGSLYGYTF.

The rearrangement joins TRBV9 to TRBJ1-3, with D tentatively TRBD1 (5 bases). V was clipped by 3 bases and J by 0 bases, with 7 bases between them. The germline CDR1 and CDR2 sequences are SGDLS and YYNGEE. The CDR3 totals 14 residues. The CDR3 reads CASSATASGNTIYF. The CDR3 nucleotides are TGTGCCAGCAGCGCGACAGCCTCTGGAAACACCATATATTTT.

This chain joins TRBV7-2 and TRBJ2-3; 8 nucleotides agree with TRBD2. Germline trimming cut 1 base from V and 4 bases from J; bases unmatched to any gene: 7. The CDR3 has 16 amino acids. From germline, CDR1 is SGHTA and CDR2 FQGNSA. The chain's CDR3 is CASSLGTSYRADTQYF. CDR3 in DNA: TGTGCCAGCAGCTTAGGGACTAGCTATAGGGCAGATACGCAGTATTTT.

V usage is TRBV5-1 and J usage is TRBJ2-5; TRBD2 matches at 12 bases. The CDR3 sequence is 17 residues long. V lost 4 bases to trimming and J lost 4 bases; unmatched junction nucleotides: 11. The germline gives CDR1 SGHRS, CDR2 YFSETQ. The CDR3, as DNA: TGCGCCAGCAGCCCAATCGGCCCTAGCGGGGGGGGAGAGACCCAGTACTTC. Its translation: CASSPIGPSGGGETQYF.

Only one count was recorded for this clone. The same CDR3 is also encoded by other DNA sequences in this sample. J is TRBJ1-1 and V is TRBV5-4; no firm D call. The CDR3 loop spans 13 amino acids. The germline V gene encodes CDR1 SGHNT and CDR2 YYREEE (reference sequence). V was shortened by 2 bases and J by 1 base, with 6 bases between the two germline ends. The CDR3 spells CASSLGGNTEAFF. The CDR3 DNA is TGTGCCAGCAGCTTAGGCGGGAACACTGAAGCTTTCTTT.

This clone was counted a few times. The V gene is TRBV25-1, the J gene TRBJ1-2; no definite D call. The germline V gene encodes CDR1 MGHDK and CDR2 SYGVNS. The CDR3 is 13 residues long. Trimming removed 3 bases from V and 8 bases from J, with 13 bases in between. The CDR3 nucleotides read TGTGCCAGCAGTGAGGCGGCGGGTAAAGGCTACACCTTC. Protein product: CASSEAAGKGYTF.

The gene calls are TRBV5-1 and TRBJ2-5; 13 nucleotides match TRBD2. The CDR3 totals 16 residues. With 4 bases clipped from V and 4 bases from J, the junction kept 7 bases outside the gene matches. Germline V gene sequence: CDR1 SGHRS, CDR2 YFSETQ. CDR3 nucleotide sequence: TGCGCCAGCAGCATAGGACTAGCGGGGGACCGAGAGACCCAGTACTTC. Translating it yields CASSIGLAGDRETQYF.

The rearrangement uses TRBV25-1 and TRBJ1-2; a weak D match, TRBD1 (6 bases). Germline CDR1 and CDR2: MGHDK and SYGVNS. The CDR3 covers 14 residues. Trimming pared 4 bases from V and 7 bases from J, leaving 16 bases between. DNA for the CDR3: TGTGCCAGCAGTGGGACAGCCAGGTCGACTGGCTACACCTTC. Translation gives CASSGTARSTGYTF.

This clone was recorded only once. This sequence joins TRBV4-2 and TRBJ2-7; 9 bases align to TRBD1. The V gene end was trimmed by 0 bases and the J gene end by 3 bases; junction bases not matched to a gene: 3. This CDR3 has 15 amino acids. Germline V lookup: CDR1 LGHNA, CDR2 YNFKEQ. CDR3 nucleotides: TGTGCCAGCAGCCAAGATGGGACAGGGCTCTACGAGCAGTACTTC. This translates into CASSQDGTGLYEQYF.